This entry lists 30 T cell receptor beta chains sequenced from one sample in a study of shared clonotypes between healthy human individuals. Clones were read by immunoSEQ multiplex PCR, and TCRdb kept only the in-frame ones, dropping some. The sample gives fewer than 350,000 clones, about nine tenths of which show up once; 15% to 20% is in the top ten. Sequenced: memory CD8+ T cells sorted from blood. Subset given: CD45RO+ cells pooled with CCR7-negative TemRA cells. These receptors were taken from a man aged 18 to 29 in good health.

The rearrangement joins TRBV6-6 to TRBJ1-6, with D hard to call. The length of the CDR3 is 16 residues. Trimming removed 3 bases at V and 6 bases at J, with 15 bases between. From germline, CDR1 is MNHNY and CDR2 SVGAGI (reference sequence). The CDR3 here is CASSYTHRIANSPLHF. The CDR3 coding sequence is TGTGCCAGCAGTTATACTCATCGGATCGCTAATTCACCCCTCCACTTT.

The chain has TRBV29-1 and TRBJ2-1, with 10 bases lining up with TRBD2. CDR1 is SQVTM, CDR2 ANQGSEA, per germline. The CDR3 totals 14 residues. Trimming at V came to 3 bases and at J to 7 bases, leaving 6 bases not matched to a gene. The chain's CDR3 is CSVDSSGRFNEQFF. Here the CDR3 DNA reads TGCAGCGTTGATAGTAGCGGGAGGTTTAATGAGCAGTTCTTC.

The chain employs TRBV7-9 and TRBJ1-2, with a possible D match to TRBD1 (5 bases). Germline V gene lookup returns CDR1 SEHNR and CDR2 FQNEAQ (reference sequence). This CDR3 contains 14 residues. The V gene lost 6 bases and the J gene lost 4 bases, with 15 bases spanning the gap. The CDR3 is CASSLEAQVYGYTF. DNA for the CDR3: TGTGCCAGCAGTTTGGAGGCACAGGTCTATGGCTACACCTTC. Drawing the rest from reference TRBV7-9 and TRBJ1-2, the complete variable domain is DTGVSQNPRHKITKRGQNVTFRCDPISEHNRLYWYRQTLGQGPEFLTYFQNEAQLEKSRLLSDRFSAERPKGSFSTLEIQRTEQGDSAMYLCASSLEAQVYGYTFGSGTRLTVV.

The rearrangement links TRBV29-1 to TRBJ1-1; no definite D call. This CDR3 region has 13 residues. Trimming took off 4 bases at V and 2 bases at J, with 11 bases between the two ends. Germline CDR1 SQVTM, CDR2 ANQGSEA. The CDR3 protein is CSVVGPSNTEAFF. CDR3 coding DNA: TGCAGCGTTGTCGGCCCGAGCAACACTGAAGCTTTCTTT.

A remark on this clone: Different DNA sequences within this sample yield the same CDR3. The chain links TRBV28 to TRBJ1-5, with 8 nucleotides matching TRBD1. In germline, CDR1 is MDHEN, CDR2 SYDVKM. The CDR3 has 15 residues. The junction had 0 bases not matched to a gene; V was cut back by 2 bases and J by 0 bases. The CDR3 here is CASSLTGGSNQPQHF. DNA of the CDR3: TGTGCCAGCAGTTTAACAGGGGGTAGCAATCAGCCCCAGCATTTT. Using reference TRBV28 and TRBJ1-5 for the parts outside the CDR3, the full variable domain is DVKVTQSSRYLVKRTGEKVFLECVQDMDHENMFWYRQDPGLGLRLIYFSYDVKMKEKGDIPEGYSVSREKKERFSLILESASTNQTSMYLCASSLTGGSNQPQHFGDGTRLSIL.

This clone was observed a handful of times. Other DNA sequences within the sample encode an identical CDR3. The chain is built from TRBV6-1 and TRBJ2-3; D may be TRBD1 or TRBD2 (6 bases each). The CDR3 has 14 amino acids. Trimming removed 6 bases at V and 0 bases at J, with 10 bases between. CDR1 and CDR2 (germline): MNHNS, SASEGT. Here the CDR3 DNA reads TGTGCCAGCAGGGGGGGACAAAGCACAGATACGCAGTATTTT. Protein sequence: CASRGGQSTDTQYF.

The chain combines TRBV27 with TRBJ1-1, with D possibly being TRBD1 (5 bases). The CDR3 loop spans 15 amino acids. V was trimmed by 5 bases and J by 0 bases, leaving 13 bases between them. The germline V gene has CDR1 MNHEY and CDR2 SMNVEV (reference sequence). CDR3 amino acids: CASSPVPGVNTEAFF. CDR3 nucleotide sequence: TGTGCCAGCAGTCCAGTCCCGGGGGTGAACACTGAAGCTTTCTTT.

Here the CDR3 reads CASSVASGGTDTQYF. CDR3 DNA sequence: TGTGCCAGCAGTGTAGCTAGCGGGGGCACAGATACGCAGTATTTT. J is TRBJ2-3 and V is TRBV6-1; 9 bases match TRBD2. Looked up from germline, CDR1 is MNHNS and CDR2 is SASEGT. The CDR3 has 15 residues. V lost 4 bases and J lost 1; bases outside the gene matches: 3.

The CDR3 spells CAWSDGTGLSYGYTF. CDR3 bases: TGTGCCTGGAGTGATGGGACAGGGTTGTCCTATGGCTACACCTTC. V usage is TRBV30 and J usage is TRBJ1-2; 9 nucleotides match TRBD1. J was trimmed by 4 bases and V by 1 base; bases with no gene match: 7. CDR1 and CDR2 from the germline V gene are GTSNPN and SVGIG (reference sequence). The length of the CDR3 is 15 residues.

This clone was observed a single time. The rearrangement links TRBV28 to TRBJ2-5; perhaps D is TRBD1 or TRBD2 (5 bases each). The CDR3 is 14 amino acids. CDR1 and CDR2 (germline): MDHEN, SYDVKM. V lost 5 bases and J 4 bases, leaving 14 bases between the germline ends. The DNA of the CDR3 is TGTGCCAGCAGTCCCCCTTCGGGGCGAGAGACCCAGTACTTC. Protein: CASSPPSGRETQYF.

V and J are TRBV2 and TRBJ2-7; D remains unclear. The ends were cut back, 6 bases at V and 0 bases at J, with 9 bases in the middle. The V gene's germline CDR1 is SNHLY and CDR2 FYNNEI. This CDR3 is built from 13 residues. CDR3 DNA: TGTGCCAGCAGGCCTAGGGTCTCCTACGAGCAGTACTTC. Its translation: CASRPRVSYEQYF. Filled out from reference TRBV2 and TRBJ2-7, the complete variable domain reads EPEVTQTPSHQVTQMGQEVILRCVPISNHLYFYWYRQILGQKVEFLVSFYNNEISEKSEIFDDQFSVERPDGSNFTLKIRSTKLEDSAMYFCASRPRVSYEQYFGPGTRLTVT.

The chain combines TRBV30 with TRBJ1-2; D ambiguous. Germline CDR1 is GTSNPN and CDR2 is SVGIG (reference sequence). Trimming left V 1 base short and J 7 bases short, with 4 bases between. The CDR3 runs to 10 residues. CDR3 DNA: TGTGCCTGGAGTGGGCGTGGCTACACCTTC. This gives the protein CAWSGRGYTF. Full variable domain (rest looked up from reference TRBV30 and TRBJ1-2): SQTIHQWPATLVQPVGSPLSLECTVEGTSNPNLYWYRQAAGRGLQLLFYSVGIGQISSEVPQNLSASRPQDRQFILSSKKLLLSDSGFYLCAWSGRGYTFGSGTRLTVV.

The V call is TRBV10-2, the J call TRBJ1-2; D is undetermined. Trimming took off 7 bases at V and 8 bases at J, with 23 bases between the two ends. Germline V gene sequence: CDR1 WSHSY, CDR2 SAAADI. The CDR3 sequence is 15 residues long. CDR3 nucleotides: TGCGCCAGCACTTCCTCCCCCCTCAAACACGGAGGCTACACCTTC. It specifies CASTSSPLKHGGYTF.

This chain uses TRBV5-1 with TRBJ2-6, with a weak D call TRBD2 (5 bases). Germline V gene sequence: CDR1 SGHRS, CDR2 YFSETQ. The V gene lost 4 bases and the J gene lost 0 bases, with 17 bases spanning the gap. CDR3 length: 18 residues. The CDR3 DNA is TGCGCCAGCAGCCCATTCTCGGGGTTCCTCTCTGGGGCCAACGTCCTGACTTTC. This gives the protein CASSPFSGFLSGANVLTF.

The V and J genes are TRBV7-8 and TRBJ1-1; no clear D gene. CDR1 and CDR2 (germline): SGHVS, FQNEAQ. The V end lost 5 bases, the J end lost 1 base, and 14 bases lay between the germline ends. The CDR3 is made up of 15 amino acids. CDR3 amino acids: CASSRTEGPNTEAFF. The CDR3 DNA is TGTGCCAGCAGCCGAACGGAAGGACCGAACACTGAAGCTTTCTTT.

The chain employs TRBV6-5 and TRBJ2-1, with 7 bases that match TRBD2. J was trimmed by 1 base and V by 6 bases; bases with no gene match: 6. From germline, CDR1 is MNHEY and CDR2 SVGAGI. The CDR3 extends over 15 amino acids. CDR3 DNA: TGTGCCAGCAGACCGACTAGCATATCCTACAATGAGCAGTTCTTC. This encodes CASRPTSISYNEQFF.

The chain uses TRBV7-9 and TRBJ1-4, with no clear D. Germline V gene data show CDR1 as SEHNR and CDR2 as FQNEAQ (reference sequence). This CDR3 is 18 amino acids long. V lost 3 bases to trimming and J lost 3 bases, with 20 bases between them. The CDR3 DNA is TGTGCCAGCAGCTTTATCTGGAAGTCCCCGTTTCCTAATGAAAAACTGTTTTTT. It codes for CASSFIWKSPFPNEKLFF.

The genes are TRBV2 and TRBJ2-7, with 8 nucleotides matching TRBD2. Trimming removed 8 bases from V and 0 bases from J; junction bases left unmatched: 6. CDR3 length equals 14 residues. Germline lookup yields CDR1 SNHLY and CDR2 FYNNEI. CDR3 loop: CASPSLADSYEQYF. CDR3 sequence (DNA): TGTGCCAGCCCATCACTAGCGGACTCCTACGAGCAGTACTTC.

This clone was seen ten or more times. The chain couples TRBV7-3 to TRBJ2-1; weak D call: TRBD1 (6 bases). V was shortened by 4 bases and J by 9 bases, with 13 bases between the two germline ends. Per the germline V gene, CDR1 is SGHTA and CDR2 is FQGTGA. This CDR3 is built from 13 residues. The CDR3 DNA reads TGTGCCAGCAGCTCCCTTCAGGGGTTTGAGCAGTTCTTC. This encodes CASSSLQGFEQFF.

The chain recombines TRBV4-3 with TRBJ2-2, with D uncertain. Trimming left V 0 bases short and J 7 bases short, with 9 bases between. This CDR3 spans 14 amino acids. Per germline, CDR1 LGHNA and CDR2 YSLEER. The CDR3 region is CASSQDSSDGELFF. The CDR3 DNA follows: TGCGCCAGCAGCCAAGACTCATCCGACGGGGAGCTGTTTTTT.

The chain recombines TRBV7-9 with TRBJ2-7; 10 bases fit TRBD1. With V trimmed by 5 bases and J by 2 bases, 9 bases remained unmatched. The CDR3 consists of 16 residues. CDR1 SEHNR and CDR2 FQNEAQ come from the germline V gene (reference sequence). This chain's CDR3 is CASSPTGGTGAYEQYF. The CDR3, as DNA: TGTGCCAGCAGCCCAACCGGCGGGACAGGGGCCTACGAGCAGTACTTC.

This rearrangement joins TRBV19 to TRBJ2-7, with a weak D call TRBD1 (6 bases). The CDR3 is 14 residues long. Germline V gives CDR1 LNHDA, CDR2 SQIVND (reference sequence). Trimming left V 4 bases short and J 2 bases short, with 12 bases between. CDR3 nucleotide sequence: TGTGCCAGTAGTACGGTACAGGGCGCCTACGAGCAGTACTTC. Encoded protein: CASSTVQGAYEQYF.

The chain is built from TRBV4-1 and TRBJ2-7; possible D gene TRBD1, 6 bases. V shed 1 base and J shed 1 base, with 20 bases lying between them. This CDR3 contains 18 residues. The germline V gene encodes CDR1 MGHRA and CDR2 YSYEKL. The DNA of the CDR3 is TGCGCCAGCAGCCAAGGATTCAGGGGAAGGGTGCGATCCTACGAGCAGTACTTC. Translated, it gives CASSQGFRGRVRSYEQYF.

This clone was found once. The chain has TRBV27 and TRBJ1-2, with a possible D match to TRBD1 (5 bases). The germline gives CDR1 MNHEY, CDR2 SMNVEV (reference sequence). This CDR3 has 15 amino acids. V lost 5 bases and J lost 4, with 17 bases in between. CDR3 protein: CASSPTGRLGYGYTF. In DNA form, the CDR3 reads TGTGCCAGCAGTCCCACAGGACGACTCGGCTATGGCTACACCTTC.

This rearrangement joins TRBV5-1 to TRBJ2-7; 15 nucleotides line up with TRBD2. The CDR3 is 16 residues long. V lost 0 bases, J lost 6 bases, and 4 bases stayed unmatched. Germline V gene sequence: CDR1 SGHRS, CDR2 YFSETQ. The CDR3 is CASSLAGLAGGPEQYF. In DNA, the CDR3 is TGCGCCAGCAGCTTGGCCGGACTAGCGGGAGGGCCCGAGCAGTACTTC.

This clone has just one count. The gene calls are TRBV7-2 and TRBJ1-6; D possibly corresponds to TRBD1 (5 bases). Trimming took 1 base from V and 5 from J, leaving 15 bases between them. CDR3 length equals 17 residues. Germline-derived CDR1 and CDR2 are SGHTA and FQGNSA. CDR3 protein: CASSLVGPGFDNSPLHF. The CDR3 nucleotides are TGTGCCAGCAGCTTAGTGGGACCCGGGTTCGATAATTCACCCCTCCACTTT. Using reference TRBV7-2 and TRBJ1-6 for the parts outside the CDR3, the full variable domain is GAGVSQSPSNKVTEKGKDVELRCDPISGHTALYWYRQSLGQGLEFLIYFQGNSAPDKSGLPSDRFSAERTGGSVSTLTIQRTQQEDSAVYLCASSLVGPGFDNSPLHFGNGTRLTVT.

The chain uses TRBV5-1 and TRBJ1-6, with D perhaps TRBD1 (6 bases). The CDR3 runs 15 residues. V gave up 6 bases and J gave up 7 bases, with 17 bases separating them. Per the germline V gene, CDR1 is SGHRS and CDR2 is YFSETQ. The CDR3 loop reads CASNRGGLGNSPLHF. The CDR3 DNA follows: TGCGCCAGCAATCGCGGGGGCCTGGGGAATTCACCCCTCCACTTT.

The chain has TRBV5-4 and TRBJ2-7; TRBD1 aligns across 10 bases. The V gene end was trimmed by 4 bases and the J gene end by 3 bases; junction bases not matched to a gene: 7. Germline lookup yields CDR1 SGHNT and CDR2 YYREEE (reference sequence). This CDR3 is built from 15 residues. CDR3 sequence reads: CASSQTDRGLYEQYF. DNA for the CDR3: TGTGCCAGCAGCCAGACAGACAGGGGGCTCTACGAGCAGTACTTC.

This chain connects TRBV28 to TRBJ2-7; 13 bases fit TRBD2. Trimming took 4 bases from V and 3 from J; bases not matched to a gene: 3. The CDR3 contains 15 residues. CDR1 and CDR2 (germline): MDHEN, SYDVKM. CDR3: CASSSWTSGGYEQYF. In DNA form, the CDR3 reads TGTGCCAGCAGTTCCTGGACTAGCGGGGGCTACGAGCAGTACTTC.

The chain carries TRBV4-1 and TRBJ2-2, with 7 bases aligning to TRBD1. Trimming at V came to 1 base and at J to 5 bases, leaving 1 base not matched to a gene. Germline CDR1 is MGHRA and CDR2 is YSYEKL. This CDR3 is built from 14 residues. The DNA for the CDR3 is TGCGCCAGCAGCCAAGTGGGACAGACCGGGGAGCTGTTTTTT. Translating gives CASSQVGQTGELFF.